Shown below are 18 T cell receptor beta chains from a single sample sequenced in a study of blood T cell repertoires in COVID-19. Only in-frame clones appear in the TCRdb table, and some are missing; sequencing was by immunoSEQ multiplex PCR. The data hold about 200,000 clones, with 65% to 90% observed a single time. The sequencing sample was made of PBMCs or T cells enriched from blood (not recorded which). Receptors were obtained from a woman in her twenties or thirties who had been exposed to COVID-19.

This rearrangement joins TRBV11-3 to TRBJ2-3; 12 bases match TRBD2. The CDR3 has 16 residues. V gave up 2 bases and J gave up 2 bases; unmatched junction bases: 2. CDR1 is SGHNT, CDR2 YENEEA, per germline. The CDR3, as DNA: TGTGCCAGCAGCTTAACTAGCGGGGGGCCCACAGATACGCAGTATTTT. Amino acid sequence: CASSLTSGGPTDTQYF.

The rearrangement links TRBV6-1 to TRBJ1-6, with D possibly being TRBD1 (5 bases). CDR3 length equals 15 residues. Trimming pared 2 bases from V and 6 bases from J, leaving 11 bases between. Germline values: CDR1 MNHNS, CDR2 SASEGT. CDR3 nucleotide sequence: TGTGCCAGCAGTGAATCGGGGGGTGGTAATTCACCCCTCCACTTT. This encodes CASSESGGGNSPLHF.

The V call is TRBV30, the J call TRBJ1-2; tentatively, D is TRBD1 (6 bases). Looked up from germline, CDR1 is GTSNPN and CDR2 is SVGIG (reference sequence). The CDR3 extends over 13 amino acids. V lost 0 bases to trimming and J lost 7 bases, with 12 bases between them. The CDR3 spells CAWSVLGAGGYTF. For the CDR3, the DNA is TGTGCCTGGAGTGTACTGGGGGCCGGTGGCTACACCTTC.

CDR3 sequence reads: CASSSTRDSPLHF. For the CDR3, the DNA is TGTGCCAGCAGTTCCACGCGGGATTCACCCCTCCACTTT. The chain joins TRBV6-5 to TRBJ1-6; D call uncertain. This CDR3 contains 13 residues. Germline values: CDR1 MNHEY, CDR2 SVGAGI. V dropped 4 bases and J dropped 8 bases, with 9 bases sitting between them.

This clone occurred a few times. The rearrangement uses TRBV9 and TRBJ2-7, with 9 bases lining up with TRBD1. Germline V lookup: CDR1 SGDLS, CDR2 YYNGEE. V shed 4 bases and J 1 base; nucleotides not matched to a gene: 12. CDR3 size: 17 residues. The CDR3 is CASSPTGRQGVSYEQYF. The CDR3 nucleotides are TGTGCCAGCAGCCCTACTGGTCGACAGGGGGTATCCTACGAGCAGTACTTC.

The rearrangement links TRBV29-1 to TRBJ2-3; TRBD1 aligns across 7 bases. Germline CDR1 is SQVTM and CDR2 is ANQGSEA. The CDR3 sequence is 14 residues long. Trimming removed 3 bases from V and 3 bases from J; junction bases left unmatched: 6. The CDR3 DNA reads as TGCAGCGTTGATCATGAGGGGGCGACAGATACGCAGTATTTT. Its translation: CSVDHEGATDTQYF.

Of note for this clone: The DNA is left out, because the CDR3 cannot be placed on it with certainty; the CDR3 is given as TCRdb lists it. V is TRBV12-3 or TRBV12-4 and J is TRBJ1-2; TRBD1, the D gene given by the table, was not confirmed from the DNA. The CDR3 is 13 amino acids long, termini counted. CDR3: CASSFGPGGSYTF.

The chain carries TRBV4-1 and TRBJ1-2; the D gene is possibly TRBD1 (5 bases). V lost 1 base, J lost 4 bases, and 13 bases lay in between. The CDR3 length is 15 residues. Looked up from germline, CDR1 is MGHRA and CDR2 is YSYEKL. This CDR3 reads CASSQADTPGYGYTF. The CDR3 bases are TGCGCCAGCAGCCAAGCGGACACCCCTGGCTATGGCTACACCTTC.

J is TRBJ1-5 and V is TRBV12-5, with TRBD1 identical over 8 bases. This CDR3 contains 18 residues. Germline V gene data show CDR1 as LGHNT and CDR2 as FRNRAP. V lost 0 bases and J lost 2; bases outside the gene matches: 9. The CDR3, as DNA: TGTGCTAGTGGTTTGGTCACAGGGGGGGGGAAAGGCAATCAGCCCCAGCATTTT. The encoded protein is CASGLVTGGGKGNQPQHF.

The rearrangement joins TRBV27 to TRBJ2-7; TRBD1 agrees at 8 bases. The CDR3 is made up of 13 amino acids. V shed 5 bases, J shed 3 bases, and the junction held 3 bases outside the gene matches. Germline V gene data show CDR1 as MNHEY and CDR2 as SMNVEV (reference sequence). The CDR3 DNA reads as TGTGCCAGCAGTCGACAGGGGCTCTACGAGCAGTACTTC. Translation gives CASSRQGLYEQYF.

This clone was observed a few times. This sequence joins TRBV5-1 and TRBJ2-5; a possible D gene is TRBD2 (5 bases). Trimming shortened V by 5 bases and J by 1 base, and 9 bases separated the two germline ends. The CDR3 runs 13 residues. The germline gives CDR1 SGHRS, CDR2 YFSETQ. This chain's CDR3 is CASRPSPQETQYF. DNA of the CDR3: TGCGCCAGCAGGCCTAGCCCCCAAGAGACCCAGTACTTC.

This clone was counted a single time. CDR3 residues: CASSVEQNEKLFF. The CDR3 nucleotides are TGTGCCAGCAGCGTAGAACAGAATGAAAAACTGTTTTTT. The chain carries TRBV9 and TRBJ1-4; D is unresolved. V dropped 0 bases and J dropped 5 bases, with 5 bases sitting between them. The germline CDR1 and CDR2 sequences are SGDLS and YYNGEE. CDR3 length equals 13 residues.

As concerns this clone: Other DNA variants within this sample encode the same CDR3. The chain combines TRBV9 with TRBJ1-1; possible D gene TRBD1, 6 bases. The CDR3 covers 14 residues. Trimming took off 3 bases at V and 0 bases at J, with 9 bases between the two ends. Germline V gene data show CDR1 as SGDLS and CDR2 as YYNGEE. The CDR3 nucleotides read TGTGCCAGCAGCGCCGGACAGTTGAACACTGAAGCTTTCTTT. It is translated as CASSAGQLNTEAFF.

V usage is TRBV5-1 and J usage is TRBJ2-1; 8 positions match TRBD2. This CDR3 is built from 18 residues. In germline, CDR1 is SGHRS, CDR2 YFSETQ. J lost 0 bases, V lost 0 bases, and 8 bases had no gene match. This CDR3 reads CASSLAPTSGSSYNEQFF. Written as DNA, the CDR3 is TGCGCCAGCAGCTTGGCCCCCACTAGCGGAAGCTCCTACAATGAGCAGTTCTTC.

This clone was counted once. The chain carries TRBV5-1 and TRBJ2-1, with 7 bases matching TRBD2. Germline V gene sequence: CDR1 SGHRS, CDR2 YFSETQ. J gave up 7 bases and V 2 bases, and 6 bases lay outside the gene matches. The length of the CDR3 is 14 residues. CDR3 protein: CASSLLPGRNEQFF. The CDR3 DNA reads as TGCGCCAGCAGCTTACTTCCCGGGAGGAATGAGCAGTTCTTC.

V usage is TRBV6-5 and J usage is TRBJ1-2; D is ambiguous. Germline CDR1 reads MNHEY; CDR2 reads SVGAGI. This CDR3 contains 13 residues. V shed 6 bases and J shed 4 bases, with 12 bases lying between them. CDR3 nucleotides: TGTGCCAGCAGCCCCAAAATCATCTATGGCTACACCTTC. Translated, it gives CASSPKIIYGYTF.

This chain links TRBV13 with TRBJ2-7; D uncertain. Trimming took off 5 bases at V and 0 bases at J, with 8 bases between the two ends. The germline CDR1 and CDR2 sequences are PRHDT and FYEKMQ (reference sequence). This CDR3 contains 13 residues. The CDR3 here is CASSRVGSYEQYF. DNA of the CDR3: TGTGCCAGCAGCCGAGTCGGCTCCTACGAGCAGTACTTC.

The chain recombines TRBV11-2 with TRBJ2-4; possibly TRBD2 for D (5 bases). Germline V lookup: CDR1 SGHAT, CDR2 FQNNGV. V was clipped by 5 bases and J by 1 base, with 9 bases between them. The CDR3 loop spans 14 amino acids. This chain's CDR3 is CASSHGEAKNIQYF. The CDR3 DNA follows: TGTGCCAGCAGCCACGGGGAGGCCAAAAACATTCAGTACTTC.